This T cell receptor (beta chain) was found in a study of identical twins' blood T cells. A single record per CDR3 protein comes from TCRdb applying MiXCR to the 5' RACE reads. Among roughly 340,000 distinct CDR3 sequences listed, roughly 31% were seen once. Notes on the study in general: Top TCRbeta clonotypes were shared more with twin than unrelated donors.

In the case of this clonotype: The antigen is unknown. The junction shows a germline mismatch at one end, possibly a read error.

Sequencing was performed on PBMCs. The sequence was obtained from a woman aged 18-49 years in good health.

CDR3 sequence: CASSWGDRVKTEAFF. The CDR3 DNA sequence: TGTGCCAGCAGTTGGGGGGACAGGGTGAAGACTGAAGCTTTCTTT. The chain has TRBV6-6 and TRBJ1-1, with TRBD1 matching 9 bases. Germline V gives CDR1 MNHNY, CDR2 SVGAGI (reference sequence). CDR3 size: 15 residues.